Following are 32 T cell receptor beta chains from one sample sequenced in a study of beta chain features in type 1 diabetes (dated by TCRdb to 2017 to 2018). Library creation used the immunoSEQ multiplex PCR assay. All of the isolated RNA was reverse transcribed with the High Capacity cDNA Reverse Transcription Kit, so expressed TCRB transcripts were sequenced. TCRdb holds this immuneACCESS table with in-frame rearrangements only. Some clones are missing; in checked studies, unresolved V genes explain under half, and the rest has no known cause. Recorded for this sample are a few hundred thousand clones; approximately 10% of them occurred a single time. The biggest ten clones account for roughly 0.014% of the sample. The sample taken for sequencing was naive CD4+ T cells from blood. What the cell subset or site label conveys for this sample: true naive CD4+ T cells. All receptors derive from a woman under 40 in good health.

This clone was observed a handful of times. The V call is TRBV28, the J call TRBJ2-7; 8 nucleotides agree with TRBD1. Per the germline V gene, CDR1 is MDHEN and CDR2 is SYDVKM. With V trimmed by 2 bases and J by 7 bases, 7 bases remained unmatched. This CDR3 is built from 14 residues. CDR3 sequence reads: CASSLAQGADEQYF. Here the CDR3 DNA reads TGTGCCAGCAGTTTAGCGCAGGGGGCAGATGAGCAGTACTTC.

This rearrangement joins TRBV5-1 to TRBJ2-1, with TRBD1 matching over 9 bases. The CDR3 runs 16 residues. Germline values: CDR1 SGHRS, CDR2 YFSETQ. V dropped 0 bases and J dropped 7; count of bases not matched to a gene: 8. Here the CDR3 DNA reads TGCGCCAGCAGCTTGGTCTCCGGGACAGGGAGGAATGAGCAGTTCTTC. Translation gives CASSLVSGTGRNEQFF.

The chain carries TRBV6-5 and TRBJ1-4; a possible D gene is TRBD1 (6 bases). The CDR3 consists of 16 residues. Germline loops: CDR1 MNHEY, CDR2 SVGAGI. Between the trimmed V and J ends, which lost 2 bases and 8 bases, there was a span of 18 bases. The CDR3 loop is CASSYRGGQGWEKLFF. The CDR3 coding sequence is TGTGCCAGCAGTTACCGGGGAGGGCAGGGGTGGGAAAAACTGTTTTTT.

This clone was counted only a few times. The chain is built from TRBV7-3 and TRBJ2-3; 8 bases fit TRBD2. Trimming took 2 bases from V and 0 from J; bases not matched to a gene: 7. The germline CDR1 and CDR2 sequences are SGHTA and FQGTGA. The CDR3 contains 17 residues. CDR3 residues: CASSLLGLAVSTDTQYF. The DNA for the CDR3 is TGTGCCAGCAGCTTACTCGGACTAGCAGTTAGCACAGATACGCAGTATTTT. The whole variable domain, remainder taken from reference TRBV7-3 and TRBJ2-3, is GAGVSQTPSNKVTEKGKYVELRCDPISGHTALYWYRQSLGQGPEFLIYFQGTGAADDSGLPNDRFFAVRPEGSVSTLKIQRTERGDSAVYLCASSLLGLAVSTDTQYFGPGTRLTVL.

This clone was detected a few times. This rearrangement joins TRBV15 to TRBJ2-7; the D is unclear. V gave up 1 base and J gave up 1 base, with 8 bases separating them. The CDR3 is made up of 14 amino acids. Per the germline V gene, CDR1 is LNHNV and CDR2 is YYDKDF (reference sequence). CDR3 DNA sequence: TGTGCCACCAGCAGAGGTAGTAATTCCTACGAGCAGTACTTC. As protein: CATSRGSNSYEQYF.

In its sample, this clone was seen a few times. The V call is TRBV28, the J call TRBJ2-1; 8 bases are shared with TRBD2. The CDR3 has 15 amino acids. J gave up 6 bases and V 6 bases, and 10 bases lay outside the gene matches. CDR1 is MDHEN, CDR2 SYDVKM, per germline. CDR3 sequence: CASRSPSGSPNEQFF. The CDR3 nucleotides read TGTGCCAGCAGGTCACCCAGCGGGAGTCCCAATGAGCAGTTCTTC.

This clone was detected a few times. V and J are TRBV20-1 and TRBJ2-5; D gene ambiguous. The CDR3 sequence is 11 residues long. The germline CDR1 and CDR2 sequences are DFQATT and SNEGSKA (reference sequence). Deletions cut 7 bases from V and 5 bases from J, with 11 bases between. CDR3 sequence: CSVEPRETQYF. DNA of the CDR3: TGCAGTGTAGAGCCCCGGGAGACCCAGTACTTC.

The sample holds a few counts of this clone. The gene calls are TRBV30 and TRBJ1-5, with 10 nucleotides matching TRBD1. V dropped 5 bases and J dropped 3; count of bases not matched to a gene: 4. This CDR3 region has 14 residues. Per germline, CDR1 GTSNPN and CDR2 SVGIG (reference sequence). CDR3 loop: CAWQGQGNNQPQHF. CDR3 bases: TGTGCCTGGCAGGGACAGGGGAACAATCAGCCCCAGCATTTT.

A few counts support this clone. This chain connects TRBV19 to TRBJ1-1; D is possibly TRBD1 (6 bases). The V gene lost 9 bases and the J gene lost 4 bases, with 21 bases spanning the gap. Germline V CDR1 and CDR2: LNHDA, SQIVND (reference sequence). The CDR3 extends over 15 amino acids. In DNA form, the CDR3 reads TGTGCCAGGGGAAGAAACAGGGTTGACGGCACTGAAGCTTTCTTT. It yields the protein CARGRNRVDGTEAFF.

The chain employs TRBV7-3 and TRBJ2-1, with 7 bases lining up with TRBD2. J gave up 11 bases and V 0 bases, and 7 bases lay outside the gene matches. CDR1 is SGHTA and CDR2 is FQGTGA in the germline V gene. The CDR3 length is 14 residues. This CDR3 is CASSLTSGTEQQFF. The CDR3 nucleotides are TGTGCCAGCAGCTTAACCAGCGGGACGGAACAGCAGTTCTTC.

The chain links TRBV30 to TRBJ2-5; D is ambiguous. The DNA end lines up better with TRBJ2-7; the J call may be wrong. This CDR3 is built from 12 residues. The germline V gene encodes CDR1 GTSNPN and CDR2 SVGIG (reference sequence). The CDR3: CAWSVETYEQYF. CDR3 in DNA: TGTGCCTGGAGTGTTGAAACCTACGAGCAGTACTTC.

This clone occurred a few times. The V gene is TRBV15, the J gene TRBJ2-5; unclear D gene. Per germline, CDR1 LNHNV and CDR2 YYDKDF (reference sequence). This CDR3 comprises 12 residues. Trimming stripped 0 bases from V and 11 bases from J, with 10 bases between. The CDR3 reads CATSRDFAEQYF. CDR3 coding DNA: TGTGCCACCAGCAGAGATTTTGCGGAGCAGTACTTC.

The V and J genes are TRBV4-3 and TRBJ2-2; D possibly corresponds to TRBD2 (5 bases). Between the trimmed V and J ends, which lost 7 bases and 0 bases, there was a span of 9 bases. Germline values: CDR1 LGHNA, CDR2 YSLEER. CDR3 length: 14 amino acids. The CDR3: CASTASPNTGELFF. The DNA for the CDR3 is TGCGCCAGCACGGCTAGCCCGAACACCGGGGAGCTGTTTTTT.

The chain has TRBV7-2 and TRBJ2-1; 7 bases are shared with TRBD2. The CDR3 consists of 13 residues. The V gene's germline CDR1 is SGHTA and CDR2 FQGNSA. J was trimmed by 9 bases and V by 1 base; bases with no gene match: 3. The CDR3 sequence is CASSLGERGEQFF. CDR3 coding DNA: TGTGCCAGCAGCTTAGGCGAGCGGGGTGAGCAGTTCTTC.

V and J are TRBV27 and TRBJ2-1; 15 positions match TRBD2. This CDR3 has 19 amino acids. With V trimmed by 4 bases and J by 0 bases, 7 bases remained unmatched. The germline CDR1 and CDR2 sequences are MNHEY and SMNVEV (reference sequence). In DNA form, the CDR3 reads TGTGCCAGCAGTTCCGTCCCGGGACTAGCGGGGGGCTCCTACAATGAGCAGTTCTTC. Its protein product is CASSSVPGLAGGSYNEQFF.

This clone was seen a handful of times. The V gene is TRBV5-4, the J gene TRBJ1-2, with a tentative D call TRBD1 (5 bases). Trimming took off 0 bases at V and 8 bases at J, with 14 bases between the two ends. There are 14 residues in the CDR3. Germline values: CDR1 SGHNT, CDR2 YYREEE (reference sequence). In DNA, the CDR3 is TGTGCCAGCAGCTTGGCAGGGAATAACTTAGGCTACACCTTC. It specifies CASSLAGNNLGYTF.

The chain employs TRBV5-6 and TRBJ2-1; a weak D match, TRBD2 (6 bases). Trimming removed 5 bases at V and 4 bases at J, with 22 bases between. Germline V gene data show CDR1 as SGHDT and CDR2 as YYEEEE. The length of the CDR3 is 17 residues. The CDR3 is CASRREGLAGRYNEQFF. Written as DNA, the CDR3 is TGTGCCAGCAGGAGGGAAGGACTGGCGGGAAGGTACAATGAGCAGTTCTTC.

In its sample, this clone was seen a few times. The V and J genes are TRBV30 and TRBJ2-1, with 7 nucleotides matching TRBD2. V lost 0 bases and J lost 3; bases outside the gene matches: 14. The CDR3 has 18 amino acids. Germline V gene data show CDR1 as GTSNPN and CDR2 as SVGIG (reference sequence). The CDR3 DNA reads TGTGCCTGGAGTGTACCGTCTGGCGGGAGAACTGGCTACAATGAGCAGTTCTTC. Protein: CAWSVPSGGRTGYNEQFF.

CDR3 in amino acids: CASSASLTGFPYNEQFF. The CDR3 bases are TGTGCCAGCAGCGCCTCCCTGACAGGCTTCCCCTACAATGAGCAGTTCTTC. The rearrangement joins TRBV13 to TRBJ2-1, with D maybe TRBD1 (6 bases). This CDR3 has 17 amino acids. CDR1 is PRHDT, CDR2 FYEKMQ, per germline (reference sequence). Trimming left V 5 bases short and J 2 bases short, with 19 bases between.

In its sample, this clone was seen a few times. As DNA, the CDR3 is TGTGCCAGCAGACTAGAAGAAGTCCAGGATACGCAGTATTTT. Translating gives CASRLEEVQDTQYF. The rearrangement joins TRBV2 to TRBJ2-3, with D tentatively TRBD2 (5 bases). The CDR3 covers 14 residues. Between the trimmed V and J ends, which lost 6 bases and 6 bases, there was a span of 16 bases. Germline V gene sequence: CDR1 SNHLY, CDR2 FYNNEI. The full variable domain, in which reference TRBV2 and TRBJ2-3 provide the parts outside the CDR3, is EPEVTQTPSHQVTQMGQEVILRCVPISNHLYFYWYRQILGQKVEFLVSFYNNEISEKSEIFDDQFSVERPDGSNFTLKIRSTKLEDSAMYFCASRLEEVQDTQYFGPGTRLTVL.

This sequence joins TRBV28 and TRBJ2-2; D is possibly TRBD1 (5 bases). Trimming cost V 4 bases and J 3 bases, with 9 bases left between them. The CDR3 spans 14 residues. Germline CDR1 reads MDHEN; CDR2 reads SYDVKM. The CDR3 region has the DNA TGTGCCAGCAGTTGGCAGGGTTACACCGGGGAGCTGTTTTTT. Translated: CASSWQGYTGELFF.

The chain carries TRBV7-3 and TRBJ2-1; a possible D gene is TRBD2 (6 bases). The CDR3 consists of 12 residues. Looked up from germline, CDR1 is SGHTA and CDR2 is FQGTGA. The V end lost 3 bases, the J end lost 10 bases, and 10 bases lay between the germline ends. Here the CDR3 reads CASSFPRGEQFF. In DNA, the CDR3 is TGTGCCAGCAGCTTCCCCCGGGGGGAGCAGTTCTTC.

V is TRBV11-3 and J is TRBJ2-1; a possible D gene is TRBD2 (5 bases). The CDR3 runs 13 residues. The germline gives CDR1 SGHNT, CDR2 YENEEA. V was cut by 3 bases and J by 4 bases, with 7 bases left in between. The CDR3 nucleotides read TGTGCCAGCAGCTTTCGGGGATACAATGAGCAGTTCTTC. This translates into CASSFRGYNEQFF. The whole variable domain, filled in from reference TRBV11-3 and TRBJ2-1, reads EAGVVQSPRYKIIEKKQPVAFWCNPISGHNTLYWYLQNLGQGPELLIRYENEEAVDDSQLPKDRFSAERLKGVDSTLKIQPAELGDSAVYLCASSFRGYNEQFFGPGTRLTVL.

J is TRBJ1-1 and V is TRBV19; D call uncertain. Trimming pared 3 bases from V and 2 bases from J, leaving 13 bases between. The CDR3 is 15 amino acids. Germline CDR1 is LNHDA and CDR2 is SQIVND (reference sequence). CDR3 bases: TGTGCCAGTAGTATGGTCGAAAGACACAACACTGAAGCTTTCTTT. Amino acid sequence: CASSMVERHNTEAFF.

Points on this clone: In the same sample, other DNA sequences code for this CDR3. This chain uses TRBV18 with TRBJ1-1, with 8 bases lining up with TRBD1. From germline, CDR1 is KGHSH and CDR2 LQKENI. After removal of 5 bases from V and 1 base from J, the junction contained 3 bases not matched to a gene. This CDR3 is built from 14 residues. The CDR3 here is CASSTGQGNTEAFF. The CDR3 bases are TGTGCCAGCTCAACCGGACAGGGGAACACTGAAGCTTTCTTT.

This clone came up a few times. The CDR3 loop is CASSSDSYGYTF. CDR3 in DNA: TGTGCCAGCAGCTCCGACAGCTATGGCTACACCTTC. The rearrangement joins TRBV2 to TRBJ1-2; TRBD1 is a possible D gene (5 bases). Germline CDR1 and CDR2: SNHLY and FYNNEI. The CDR3 loop spans 12 amino acids. Trimming stripped 6 bases from V and 4 bases from J, with 9 bases between.

The V gene is TRBV7-2, the J gene TRBJ2-7, with 10 bases matching TRBD2. The V gene's germline CDR1 is SGHTA and CDR2 FQGNSA. The CDR3 is 11 residues long. Trimming removed 4 bases from V and 10 bases from J; junction bases left unmatched: 1. The CDR3 loop is CASSSSGSQYF. DNA of the CDR3: TGTGCCAGCAGCTCTAGCGGGAGTCAGTACTTC.

This clone has a handful of counts. The chain combines TRBV2 with TRBJ2-4; maybe TRBD1 (6 bases). This CDR3 spans 14 amino acids. Deletions cut 6 bases from V and 0 bases from J, with 9 bases between. From germline, CDR1 is SNHLY and CDR2 FYNNEI. The DNA for the CDR3 is TGTGCCAGCAGCGGGACATTAGCCAAAAACATTCAGTACTTC. Protein product: CASSGTLAKNIQYF. Complete variable domain (other parts from reference TRBV2 and TRBJ2-4): EPEVTQTPSHQVTQMGQEVILRCVPISNHLYFYWYRQILGQKVEFLVSFYNNEISEKSEIFDDQFSVERPDGSNFTLKIRSTKLEDSAMYFCASSGTLAKNIQYFGAGTRLSVL.

V gene TRBV7-3 combines with J gene TRBJ1-2; D is possibly TRBD1 (6 bases). V was pared by 4 bases and J by 8 bases, with 17 bases between. The germline gives CDR1 SGHTA, CDR2 FQGTGA. The CDR3 runs to 14 residues. The CDR3 DNA is TGTGCCAGCAGCTCCGGACAGCCTCTGAAAGGCTACACCTTC. Translating gives CASSSGQPLKGYTF.

As concerns this clone: The sample holds other DNA sequences that translate to the same CDR3. The CDR3 coding sequence is TGTGCCAGCCGAACAGGGGGCAACACTGAAGCTTTCTTT. It specifies CASRTGGNTEAFF. J is TRBJ1-1 and V is TRBV28; TRBD1 matches at 9 bases. Germline V CDR1 and CDR2: MDHEN, SYDVKM. V shed 8 bases, J shed 2 bases, and the junction held 3 bases outside the gene matches. The CDR3 contains 13 residues.

This chain links TRBV5-1 with TRBJ2-5; 16 nucleotides agree with TRBD2. J lost 4 bases, V lost 4 bases, and 4 bases had no gene match. This CDR3 comprises 16 residues. Per the germline V gene, CDR1 is SGHRS and CDR2 is YFSETQ. The CDR3 spells CASSGGLAGGVETQYF. The CDR3 nucleotides read TGCGCCAGCAGCGGGGGACTAGCGGGAGGGGTAGAGACCCAGTACTTC.

This clone was counted between two and nine times. This chain connects TRBV5-4 to TRBJ2-5, with 7 bases identical to TRBD1. The germline CDR1 and CDR2 sequences are SGHNT and YYREEE (reference sequence). The CDR3 covers 14 residues. Trimming took 5 bases from V and 5 from J; bases not matched to a gene: 9. The CDR3 reads CASRVQGKLETQYF. DNA of the CDR3: TGTGCCAGCAGGGTACAGGGGAAGTTGGAGACCCAGTACTTC.